This TCR beta chain is drawn from a study of blood T cell repertoires in COVID-19. The data were produced by immunoSEQ multiplex PCR, yet TCRdb's version contains in-frame clones alone and is incomplete. Of about 260,000 clones listed, 80% to 90% are singletons. Deletions cut 5 bases from V and 4 bases from J, with 14 bases between. The V gene's germline CDR1 is SEHNR and CDR2 FQNEAQ (reference sequence). This CDR3 spans 14 amino acids. This sequence originates from a woman aged 35 to 49 with acute or convalescent COVID-19. The sequencing sample was made of peripheral blood. The chain uses TRBV7-9 and TRBJ2-5; possible D gene TRBD2, 5 bases. CDR3 nucleotides: TGTGCCAGCAGCCAGCGAGGACTGTCAGAGACCCAGTACTTC. This encodes CASSQRGLSETQYF.